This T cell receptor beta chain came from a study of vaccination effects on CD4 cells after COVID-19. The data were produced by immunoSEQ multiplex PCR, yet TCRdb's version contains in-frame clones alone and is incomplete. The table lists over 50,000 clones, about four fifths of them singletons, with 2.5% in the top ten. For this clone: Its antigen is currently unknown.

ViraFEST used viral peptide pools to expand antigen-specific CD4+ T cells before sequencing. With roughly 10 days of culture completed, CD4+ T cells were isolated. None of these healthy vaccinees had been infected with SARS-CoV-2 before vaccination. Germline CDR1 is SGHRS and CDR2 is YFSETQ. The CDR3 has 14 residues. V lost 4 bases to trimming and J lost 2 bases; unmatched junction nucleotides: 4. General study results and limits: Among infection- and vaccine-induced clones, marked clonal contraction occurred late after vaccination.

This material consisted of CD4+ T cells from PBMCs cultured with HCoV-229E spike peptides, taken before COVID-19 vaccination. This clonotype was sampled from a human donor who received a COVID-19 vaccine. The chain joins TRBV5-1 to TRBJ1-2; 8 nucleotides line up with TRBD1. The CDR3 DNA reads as TGCGCCAGCAGCCTACAGGGGGAGAACTATGGCTACACCTTC. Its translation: CASSLQGENYGYTF.